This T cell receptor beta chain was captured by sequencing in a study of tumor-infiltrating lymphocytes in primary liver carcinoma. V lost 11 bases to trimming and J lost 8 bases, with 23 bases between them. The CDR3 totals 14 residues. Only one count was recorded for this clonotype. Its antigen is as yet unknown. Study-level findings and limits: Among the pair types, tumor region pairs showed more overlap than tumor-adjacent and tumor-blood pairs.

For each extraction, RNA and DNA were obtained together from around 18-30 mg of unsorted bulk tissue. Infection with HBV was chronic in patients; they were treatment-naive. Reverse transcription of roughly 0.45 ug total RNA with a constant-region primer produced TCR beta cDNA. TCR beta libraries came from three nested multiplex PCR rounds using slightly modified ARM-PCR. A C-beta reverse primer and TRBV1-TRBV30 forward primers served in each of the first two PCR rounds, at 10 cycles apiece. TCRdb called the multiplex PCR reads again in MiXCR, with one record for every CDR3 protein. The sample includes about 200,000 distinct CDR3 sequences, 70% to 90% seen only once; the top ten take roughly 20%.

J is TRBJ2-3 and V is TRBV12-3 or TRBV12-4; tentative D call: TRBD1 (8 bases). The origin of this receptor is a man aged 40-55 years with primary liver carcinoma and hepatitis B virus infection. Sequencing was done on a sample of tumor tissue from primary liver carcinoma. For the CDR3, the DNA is TGTGCCGGTAGGGAGGGGACAGGTTCTGGTACGCAGTATTTT. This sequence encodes CAGREGTGSGTQYF.